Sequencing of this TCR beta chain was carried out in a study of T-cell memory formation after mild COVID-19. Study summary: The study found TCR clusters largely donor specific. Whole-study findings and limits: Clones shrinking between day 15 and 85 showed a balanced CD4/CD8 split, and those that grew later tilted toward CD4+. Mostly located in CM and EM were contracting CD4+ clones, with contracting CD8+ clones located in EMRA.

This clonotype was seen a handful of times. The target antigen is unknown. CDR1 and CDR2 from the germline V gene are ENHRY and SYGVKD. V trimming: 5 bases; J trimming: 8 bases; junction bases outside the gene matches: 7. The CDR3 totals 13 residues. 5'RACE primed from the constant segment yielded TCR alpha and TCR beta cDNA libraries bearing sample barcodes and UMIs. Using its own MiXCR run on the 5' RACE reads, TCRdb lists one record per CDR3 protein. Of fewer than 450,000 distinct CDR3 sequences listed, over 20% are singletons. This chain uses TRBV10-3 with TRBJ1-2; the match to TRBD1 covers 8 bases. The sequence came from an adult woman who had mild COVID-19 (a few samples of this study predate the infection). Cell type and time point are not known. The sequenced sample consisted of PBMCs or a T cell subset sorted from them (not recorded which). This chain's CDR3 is CAISITGGEGYTF. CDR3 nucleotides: TGTGCCATCAGTATTACAGGGGGTGAAGGCTACACCTTC.